What follows are 13 T cell receptor beta chains derived from one specimen sequenced in a study of blood T cell repertoires in COVID-19. Measured with immunoSEQ multiplex PCR; TCRdb has only the in-frame clones, and not every one. This sample has 200,000 to 250,000 clones; approximately 83% occur once, and the top ten carry roughly 1.2%. Sequenced: peripheral blood. These receptors were obtained from a woman under 40 with COVID-19, enrolled during active disease.

V and J are TRBV6-5 and TRBJ2-7; 9 bases line up with TRBD1. The CDR3 sequence is 15 residues long. The trim removed 2 bases at V and 4 bases at J, leaving 6 bases unmatched. Per germline, CDR1 MNHEY and CDR2 SVGAGI. The CDR3 loop is CASSYQQGAYYEQYF. The CDR3 DNA reads TGTGCCAGCAGTTACCAACAGGGGGCATATTACGAGCAGTACTTC.

V and J are TRBV12-3 or TRBV12-4 and TRBJ2-5; D is perhaps TRBD2 (6 bases). The CDR3 has 13 residues. Trimming took off 6 bases at V and 4 bases at J, with 12 bases between the two ends. The CDR3 is CASSGHGGETQYF. The CDR3 coding sequence is TGTGCCAGCAGCGGACACGGGGGAGAGACCCAGTACTTC.

The chain recombines TRBV2 with TRBJ2-3; no definite D call. Per the germline V gene, CDR1 is SNHLY and CDR2 is FYNNEI. V was clipped by 7 bases and J by 4 bases, with 9 bases between them. This CDR3 has 12 amino acids. The CDR3 bases are TGTGCCAGCACCCCTCAGGCAGATACGCAGTATTTT. Protein product: CASTPQADTQYF.

The chain has TRBV29-1 and TRBJ2-1; D perhaps matches TRBD1 (5 bases). Trimming stripped 8 bases from V and 10 bases from J, with 15 bases between. Germline CDR1 and CDR2: SQVTM and ANQGSEA. CDR3 size: 11 residues. CDR3 nucleotide sequence: TGCAGCCCCGTGCAGGGCAGGGAGCAGTTCTTC. This gives the protein CSPVQGREQFF.

The chain uses TRBV18 and TRBJ2-5; D perhaps matches TRBD2 (5 bases). Germline CDR1 reads KGHSH; CDR2 reads LQKENI. V shed 3 bases and J shed 4 bases, with 15 bases lying between them. The CDR3 runs 15 residues. The CDR3 DNA follows: TGTGCCAGCTCACCGCGGTGGGGAGAGGGAGAGACCCAGTACTTC. Translation: CASSPRWGEGETQYF.

The chain joins TRBV9 to TRBJ1-6, with 9 bases matching TRBD1. The CDR3 is 14 residues long. The germline V gene encodes CDR1 SGDLS and CDR2 YYNGEE. The V segment lost 0 bases and the J segment 13 bases; nucleotides outside the gene matches: 5. CDR3 region: CASSVEGQGRPLHF. CDR3 nucleotide sequence: TGTGCCAGCAGCGTAGAAGGACAGGGGAGGCCCCTCCACTTT.

This chain links TRBV9 with TRBJ2-7; 8 nucleotides line up with TRBD2. With V trimmed by 3 bases and J by 2 bases, 4 bases remained unmatched. The CDR3 totals 14 residues. Germline V gene lookup returns CDR1 SGDLS and CDR2 YYNGEE. The chain's CDR3 is CASSAERGPYEQYF. The CDR3 DNA follows: TGTGCCAGCAGCGCGGAGCGGGGGCCCTACGAGCAGTACTTC.

The V gene is TRBV7-9, the J gene TRBJ1-5; D unresolved. The length of the CDR3 is 17 residues. Trimming left V 2 bases short and J 5 bases short, with 19 bases between. Germline-derived CDR1 and CDR2 are SEHNR and FQNEAQ (reference sequence). CDR3 in amino acids: CASSLQVSGLVDQPQHF. The CDR3 nucleotides read TGTGCCAGCAGCTTACAGGTTTCTGGTTTGGTCGATCAGCCCCAGCATTTT. The whole variable domain, filled in from reference TRBV7-9 and TRBJ1-5, reads DTGVSQNPRHKITKRGQNVTFRCDPISEHNRLYWYRQTLGQGPEFLTYFQNEAQLEKSRLLSDRFSAERPKGSFSTLEIQRTEQGDSAMYLCASSLQVSGLVDQPQHFGDGTRLSIL.

The rearrangement joins TRBV7-6 to TRBJ2-1; no reliable D call. CDR3 length: 11 residues. V shed 1 base and J shed 11 bases, with 6 bases lying between them. Looked up from germline, CDR1 is SGHVS and CDR2 is FNYEAQ. CDR3 region: CASSLGAKQFF. The CDR3 coding sequence is TGTGCCAGCAGCTTAGGGGCTAAGCAGTTCTTC.

The chain recombines TRBV30 with TRBJ1-1, with D perhaps matching TRBD1 (6 bases). The CDR3 contains 11 residues. Germline values: CDR1 GTSNPN, CDR2 SVGIG (reference sequence). Trimming took 8 bases from V and 1 from J, leaving 8 bases between them. The DNA of the CDR3 is TGTGCCAGCAGGGGGAACACTGAAGCTTTCTTT. Protein sequence: CASRGNTEAFF.

The chain joins TRBV18 to TRBJ2-2; 10 nucleotides align to TRBD2. The junction had 5 bases not matched to a gene; V was cut back by 5 bases and J by 2 bases. The CDR3 sequence is 16 residues long. Germline V gene sequence: CDR1 KGHSH, CDR2 LQKENI. The CDR3 coding sequence is TGTGCCAGCTCAGAACTAGCGGGGATAAACACCGGGGAGCTGTTTTTT. Its protein product is CASSELAGINTGELFF. The full variable domain, rest sourced from reference TRBV18 and TRBJ2-2, is NAGVMQNPRHLVRRRGQEARLRCSPMKGHSHVYWYRQLPEEGLKFMVYLQKENIIDESGMPKERFSAEFPKEGPSILRIQQVVRGDSAAYFCASSELAGINTGELFFGEGSRLTVL.

Written as DNA, the CDR3 is TGTGCCAGTAGTGTAACAGGGACCGACGCCTACGAGCAGTACTTC. Protein product: CASSVTGTDAYEQYF. The chain recombines TRBV19 with TRBJ2-7, with D tentatively TRBD1 (6 bases). V lost 5 bases and J 2 bases, leaving 16 bases between the germline ends. This CDR3 spans 15 amino acids. The germline V gene has CDR1 LNHDA and CDR2 SQIVND (reference sequence). Full variable domain (rest looked up from reference TRBV19 and TRBJ2-7): DGGITQSPKYLFRKEGQNVTLSCEQNLNHDAMYWYRQDPGQGLRLIYYSQIVNDFQKGDIAEGYSVSREKKESFPLTVTSAQKNPTAFYLCASSVTGTDAYEQYFGPGTRLTVT.

This clone was counted once. The chain recombines TRBV5-4 with TRBJ2-3; TRBD2 is a possible D gene (5 bases). The germline CDR1 and CDR2 sequences are SGHNT and YYREEE (reference sequence). The germline V and J ends were trimmed by 0 bases and 4 bases, with 12 bases remaining between them. CDR3 length: 15 amino acids. CDR3 sequence (DNA): TGTGCCAGCAGCTTGGCCGGTTCTAGCTCAGATACGCAGTATTTT. The encoded protein is CASSLAGSSSDTQYF.